Presented here are 29 T cell receptor beta chains from one specimen sequenced in a study of cytomegalovirus exposure and HLA in healthy donors. Libraries were prepared by immunoSEQ multiplex PCR; TCRdb keeps only in-frame clonotypes and omits some of them. The repertoire holds roughly 120,000 clones, with approximately 88% as singletons. Material for sequencing was PBMCs. These receptors all stem from a man younger than 35 in good health and CMV-seronegative.

The chain joins TRBV11-2 to TRBJ2-7; D may be TRBD1 (5 bases). The V end lost 2 bases, the J end lost 2 bases, and 10 bases lay between the germline ends. Germline V lookup: CDR1 SGHAT, CDR2 FQNNGV. The CDR3 runs to 14 residues. The CDR3 DNA is TGTGCCAGCAGCTTACACAGGACAACCTACGAGCAGTACTTC. It is translated as CASSLHRTTYEQYF.

The chain joins TRBV6-5 to TRBJ1-1; a possible D gene is TRBD1 (5 bases). This CDR3 has 14 amino acids. Trimming cost V 5 bases and J 4 bases, with 14 bases left between them. Germline CDR1 and CDR2: MNHEY and SVGAGI. This CDR3 is CASSPRWGGTEAFF. CDR3 DNA: TGTGCCAGCAGTCCGCGATGGGGGGGCACTGAAGCTTTCTTT.

The rearrangement joins TRBV2 to TRBJ2-5, with 8 bases lining up with TRBD1. Per germline, CDR1 SNHLY and CDR2 FYNNEI. V lost 4 bases and J lost 5; bases outside the gene matches: 9. The CDR3 totals 15 residues. CDR3: CASSATRQGLETQYF. The CDR3 DNA follows: TGTGCCAGCAGTGCTACCCGACAGGGGTTGGAGACCCAGTACTTC.

The V gene is TRBV28, the J gene TRBJ1-5; no firm D call. Germline-derived CDR1 and CDR2 are MDHEN and SYDVKM. V was trimmed by 6 bases and J by 0 bases, leaving 15 bases between them. This CDR3 region has 16 residues. CDR3 coding DNA: TGTGCCAGCAGGGATGGGCTCCGTTATAGCAATCAGCCCCAGCATTTT. Translated, it gives CASRDGLRYSNQPQHF.

The genes are TRBV6-6 and TRBJ2-1; D gene uncertain. Trimming removed 0 bases at V and 0 bases at J, with 6 bases between. The CDR3 is 15 residues long. Germline-derived CDR1 and CDR2 are MNHNY and SVGAGI (reference sequence). The CDR3 DNA sequence: TGTGCCAGCAGTTACTCTAGTAGCTCCTACAATGAGCAGTTCTTC. Translation: CASSYSSSSYNEQFF.

This sequence joins TRBV19 and TRBJ1-5; D is perhaps TRBD1 (5 bases). Germline values: CDR1 LNHDA, CDR2 SQIVND (reference sequence). The CDR3 is 18 amino acids. Trimming took off 3 bases at V and 0 bases at J, with 18 bases between the two ends. In DNA, the CDR3 is TGTGCCAGTAGTATGTTTATCGGGGCGGGAGTTAGCAATCAGCCCCAGCATTTT. As protein: CASSMFIGAGVSNQPQHF. Filled out from reference TRBV19 and TRBJ1-5, the complete variable domain reads DGGITQSPKYLFRKEGQNVTLSCEQNLNHDAMYWYRQDPGQGLRLIYYSQIVNDFQKGDIAEGYSVSREKKESFPLTVTSAQKNPTAFYLCASSMFIGAGVSNQPQHFGDGTRLSIL.

The rearrangement uses TRBV29-1 and TRBJ1-5; possibly TRBD1 for D (6 bases). CDR3 size: 13 residues. Trimming stripped 4 bases from V and 4 bases from J, with 11 bases between. Germline CDR1 reads SQVTM; CDR2 reads ANQGSEA. The CDR3 protein is CSVGGLGNQPQHF. CDR3 coding DNA: TGCAGCGTTGGGGGGCTCGGGAATCAGCCCCAGCATTTT.

The chain uses TRBV4-3 and TRBJ2-7; TRBD1 aligns across 9 bases. The CDR3 spans 15 residues. The V gene's germline CDR1 is LGHNA and CDR2 YSLEER. With V trimmed by 1 base and J by 2 bases, 3 bases remained unmatched. As DNA, the CDR3 is TGCGCCAGCAGCCAAGGCCGACAGGGGGCCTACGAGCAGTACTTC. This translates into CASSQGRQGAYEQYF.

V is TRBV15 and J is TRBJ1-3; D may be TRBD1 (6 bases). The germline V gene encodes CDR1 LNHNV and CDR2 YYDKDF (reference sequence). V lost 4 bases and J lost 7, with 23 bases in between. CDR3 length: 17 amino acids. CDR3 protein: CATSKRYDRTFGNTIYF. Here the CDR3 DNA reads TGTGCCACCAGCAAAAGATATGACAGGACTTTTGGGAACACCATATATTTT.

V gene TRBV4-3 combines with J gene TRBJ2-2; 7 bases match TRBD1. This CDR3 spans 15 amino acids. V was pared by 2 bases and J by 1 base, with 1 base of the junction left unmatched. CDR1 and CDR2 from the germline V gene are LGHNA and YSLEER. The CDR3 DNA sequence: TGCGCCAGCAGCCAATGGACAGGGAACACCGGGGAGCTGTTTTTT. Its protein product is CASSQWTGNTGELFF.

The gene calls are TRBV5-6 and TRBJ2-7, with 8 bases aligning to TRBD1. The germline gives CDR1 SGHDT, CDR2 YYEEEE. V was clipped by 6 bases and J by 3 bases; unmatched bases: 11. This CDR3 contains 15 residues. The CDR3 nucleotides read TGTGCCAGCACCCGCGAGGACAGGGATTACTACGAGCAGTACTTC. As protein: CASTREDRDYYEQYF. Together with reference TRBV5-6 and TRBJ2-7, the CDR3 gives the full variable domain: DAGVTQSPTHLIKTRGQQVTLRCSPKSGHDTVSWYQQALGQGPQFIFQYYEEEERQRGNFPDRFSGHQFPNYSSELNVNALLLGDSALYLCASTREDRDYYEQYFGPGTRLTVT.

The V and J genes are TRBV9 and TRBJ1-6; D ambiguous. V was clipped by 0 bases and J by 8 bases, with 3 bases between them. The CDR3 consists of 12 residues. CDR1 SGDLS and CDR2 YYNGEE come from the germline V gene. The CDR3 spells CASSVADSPLHF. Here the CDR3 DNA reads TGTGCCAGCAGCGTAGCTGATTCACCCCTCCACTTT.

The chain combines TRBV10-1 with TRBJ2-3; a possible D gene is TRBD1 (6 bases). Germline-derived CDR1 and CDR2 are WNHNN and SYGVQD (reference sequence). Trimming left V 3 bases short and J 7 bases short, with 17 bases between. The CDR3 has 15 residues. CDR3 nucleotides: TGCGCCAGCAGTGATTGGGCAGGGGATCGGTATACGCAGTATTTT. Its translation is CASSDWAGDRYTQYF.

The V gene is TRBV5-1, the J gene TRBJ1-1, with a tentative D call TRBD1 (6 bases). Trimming took 0 bases from V and 0 from J, leaving 9 bases between them. Germline assignment: CDR1 SGHRS and CDR2 YFSETQ. CDR3 size: 15 residues. DNA of the CDR3: TGCGCCAGCAGCTTGGATGGGGGCATGAACACTGAAGCTTTCTTT. Amino acid sequence: CASSLDGGMNTEAFF.

The chain employs TRBV4-1 and TRBJ1-1; 10 positions match TRBD1. The trim removed 3 bases at V and 4 bases at J, leaving 2 bases unmatched. The V gene's germline CDR1 is MGHRA and CDR2 YSYEKL. CDR3 length: 14 amino acids. Here the CDR3 reads CASSQRTGGTEAFF. The CDR3, as DNA: TGCGCCAGCAGCCAGCGGACAGGGGGCACTGAAGCTTTCTTT.

The CDR3 reads CASSSLGANVLTF. The DNA of the CDR3 is TGTGCCAGCAGTTCTCTGGGGGCCAACGTCCTGACTTTC. The chain carries TRBV27 and TRBJ2-6; D is undetermined. This CDR3 has 13 amino acids. The ends were cut back, 4 bases at V and 4 bases at J, with 5 bases in the middle. CDR1 and CDR2 from the germline V gene are MNHEY and SMNVEV (reference sequence).

The genes are TRBV5-1 and TRBJ1-4, with TRBD1 matching 7 bases. Trimming took 3 bases from V and 14 from J; bases not matched to a gene: 10. Germline V lookup: CDR1 SGHRS, CDR2 YFSETQ. CDR3 size: 13 residues. In DNA, the CDR3 is TGCGCCAGCAGCTCGGAGGGACAGCCCAGTCTGTTTTTT. As protein: CASSSEGQPSLFF. Full variable domain (missing parts from reference TRBV5-1 and TRBJ1-4): KAGVTQTPRYLIKTRGQQVTLSCSPISGHRSVSWYQQTPGQGLQFLFEYFSETQRNKGNFPGRFSGRQFSNSRSEMNVSTLELGDSALYLCASSSEGQPSLFFGSGTQLSVL.

This chain links TRBV21-1 with TRBJ2-1; no DNA check was done on the table's D call, TRBD2. TRBV21-1 is tagged as a pseudogene. The CDR3 has 17 amino acids. The CDR3 here is CASCPPSEAGGLVEQFF. CDR3 sequence (DNA): TGTGCCAGCTGCCCGCCGAGTGAGGCGGGGGGGCTCGTGGAGCAGTTCTTC.

The chain combines TRBV29-1 with TRBJ1-3; D uncertain. Trimming took off 4 bases at V and 1 base at J, with 11 bases between the two ends. The CDR3 consists of 14 residues. The germline gives CDR1 SQVTM, CDR2 ANQGSEA. CDR3 bases: TGCAGCGTTGGCCAGAGGGCTTCTGGAAACACCATATATTTT. Its translation is CSVGQRASGNTIYF.

The gene calls are TRBV6-6 and TRBJ2-1, with a tentative D call TRBD2 (5 bases). The CDR3 has 15 residues. Germline CDR1 MNHNY, CDR2 SVGAGI (reference sequence). V lost 0 bases, J lost 0 bases, and 6 bases lay in between. The CDR3 reads CASSYSTNSYNEQFF. The CDR3 DNA follows: TGTGCCAGCAGTTACTCGACTAACTCCTACAATGAGCAGTTCTTC.

This clone came up once. The genes are TRBV5-4 and TRBJ1-2; D not certain. The CDR3 totals 15 residues. Germline loops: CDR1 SGHNT, CDR2 YYREEE (reference sequence). V was pared by 2 bases and J by 1 base, with 12 bases between. Here the CDR3 reads CASSLPKGGNYGYTF. For the CDR3, the DNA is TGTGCCAGCAGCTTACCAAAGGGAGGTAACTATGGCTACACCTTC. Filled out from reference TRBV5-4 and TRBJ1-2, the complete variable domain reads ETGVTQSPTHLIKTRGQQVTLRCSSQSGHNTVSWYQQALGQGPQFIFQYYREEENGRGNFPPRFSGLQFPNYSSELNVNALELDDSALYLCASSLPKGGNYGYTFGSGTRLTVV.

The rearrangement uses TRBV5-1 and TRBJ2-2; 7 nucleotides align to TRBD1. Germline-derived CDR1 and CDR2 are SGHRS and YFSETQ. This CDR3 spans 16 amino acids. The J segment lost 0 bases and the V segment lost 7 bases, leaving 9 bases of the junction unmatched. The CDR3 DNA is TGCGCCAGCTGCGAGACAGGGACCGCGAACACCGGGGAGCTGTTTTTT. Translated: CASCETGTANTGELFF.

V and J are TRBV6-1 and TRBJ2-1, with D hard to call. The CDR3 contains 11 residues. Germline V gene data show CDR1 as MNHNS and CDR2 as SASEGT. Between the trimmed V and J ends, which lost 8 bases and 9 bases, there was a span of 11 bases. The CDR3 DNA reads TGTGCCAGCTGGTGGTACGGTGAGCAGTTCTTC. Protein: CASWWYGEQFF.

This chain links TRBV28 with TRBJ1-4, with TRBD1 matching over 9 bases. The germline gives CDR1 MDHEN, CDR2 SYDVKM. The ends lost 7 bases at V and 3 bases at J; junction bases unmatched: 18. CDR3 size: 19 residues. The CDR3 sequence is CASKIQTGQGSGANEKLFF. Written as DNA, the CDR3 is TGTGCCAGCAAAATTCAGACGGGACAGGGTAGTGGAGCTAATGAAAAACTGTTTTTT.

The chain links TRBV18 to TRBJ2-1; TRBD1 agrees at 8 bases. This CDR3 is 17 amino acids long. The germline CDR1 and CDR2 sequences are KGHSH and LQKENI. J lost 0 bases, V lost 4 bases, and 8 bases had no gene match. DNA for the CDR3: TGTGCCAGCTCACGAGACAGGGGCTTTAGCTCCTACAATGAGCAGTTCTTC. It encodes CASSRDRGFSSYNEQFF.

The V call is TRBV28, the J call TRBJ2-2; 11 bases are shared with TRBD1. This CDR3 is 16 amino acids long. Germline assignment: CDR1 MDHEN and CDR2 SYDVKM. V was pared by 4 bases and J by 5 bases, with 6 bases of the junction left unmatched. CDR3 DNA: TGTGCCAGCAGTTACCGGACAGGGGGCGGTACCGGGGAGCTGTTTTTT. It yields the protein CASSYRTGGGTGELFF.

The rearrangement joins TRBV6-1 to TRBJ1-2, with 12 positions matching TRBD1. The germline V gene encodes CDR1 MNHNS and CDR2 SASEGT. CDR3 length: 15 residues. V shed 4 bases and J 8 bases; nucleotides not matched to a gene: 8. DNA for the CDR3: TGTGCCAGCAGTGTCCGGGACAGGGGGCTTATAGGCTACACCTTC. It specifies CASSVRDRGLIGYTF.

The gene calls are TRBV9 and TRBJ1-2, with D perhaps TRBD1 (5 bases). V lost 2 bases, J lost 2 bases, and 10 bases lay in between. This CDR3 comprises 14 residues. CDR1 is SGDLS and CDR2 is YYNGEE in the germline V gene. The CDR3 coding sequence is TGTGCCAGCAGCGTGTTGGGGCTCAACTATGGCTACACCTTC. Protein: CASSVLGLNYGYTF.

This chain joins TRBV4-1 and TRBJ1-3; 7 bases are a match to TRBD1. This CDR3 has 16 residues. Germline lookup yields CDR1 MGHRA and CDR2 YSYEKL. V dropped 1 base and J dropped 0; count of bases not matched to a gene: 3. In DNA, the CDR3 is TGCGCCAGCAGCCAAGGACAGGGAGCCTCTGGAAACACCATATATTTT. This gives the protein CASSQGQGASGNTIYF.